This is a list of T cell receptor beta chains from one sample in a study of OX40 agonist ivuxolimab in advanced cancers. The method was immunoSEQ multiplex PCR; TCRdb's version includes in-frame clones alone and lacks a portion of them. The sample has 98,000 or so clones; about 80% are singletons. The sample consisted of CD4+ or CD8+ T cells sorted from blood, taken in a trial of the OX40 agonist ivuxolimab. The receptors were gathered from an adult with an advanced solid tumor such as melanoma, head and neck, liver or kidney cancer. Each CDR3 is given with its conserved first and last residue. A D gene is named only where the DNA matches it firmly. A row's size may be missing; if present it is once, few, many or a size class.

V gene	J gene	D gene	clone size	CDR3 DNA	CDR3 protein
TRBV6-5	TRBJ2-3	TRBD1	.	TGTGCCAGCAGGGGGACAAGGACAGGGACAGATACGCAGTATTTT	CASRGTRTGTDTQYF
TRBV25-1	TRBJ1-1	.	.	TGTGCCAGCACAGGGATTCGCACTGAAGCTTTCTTT	CASTGIRTEAFF
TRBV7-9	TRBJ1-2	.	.	TGTGCCAGCAGCGAACAGAGATATGGCTACACCTTC	CASSEQRYGYTF
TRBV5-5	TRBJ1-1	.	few	TGTGCCAGCAGCCCAAACACTGGAGGAGCTTTCTTT	CASSPNTGGAFF
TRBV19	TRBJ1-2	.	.	TGTGCCAGTAGTAGGGGTACAGGGACCTATGGCTACACCTTC	CASSRGTGTYGYTF
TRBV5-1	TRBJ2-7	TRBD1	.	TGCGCCAGCAGCCCCGGACAGGGCCCTTTCCACGAGCAGTACTTC	CASSPGQGPFHEQYF
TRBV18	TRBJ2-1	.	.	TGTGCCAGCTCAGCTAGACCTGCGGGTGAGCAGTTCTTC	CASSARPAGEQFF
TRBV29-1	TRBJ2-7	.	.	TGCAGCGTCGACGCACCGCCCTCCTACGAGCAGTACTTC	CSVDAPPSYEQYF
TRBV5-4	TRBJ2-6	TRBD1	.	TGTGCCAGCAGTCTCGGGACAGTTCTTTCGGCCAACGTCCTGACTTTC	CASSLGTVLSANVLTF
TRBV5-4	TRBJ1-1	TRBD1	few	TGTGCCAGCAGCCCCGGGACAGGGAACACTGAAGCTTTCTTT	CASSPGTGNTEAFF
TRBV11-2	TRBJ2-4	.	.	TGTGCCAGCAGCTCCCAGGGGCGGCAGGGGAGTGCCAAAAACATTCAGTACTTC	CASSSQGRQGSAKNIQYF
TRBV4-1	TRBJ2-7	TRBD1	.	TGCGCCAGCAGCCGGAGTACGGGACAGGCCCACGAGCAGTACTTC	CASSRSTGQAHEQYF
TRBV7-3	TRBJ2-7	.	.	TGTGCCAGCAGCCTGAGGGGGTCGGGACCCTACGAGCAGTACTTC	CASSLRGSGPYEQYF
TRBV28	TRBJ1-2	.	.	TGTGCCAGCAGTCCATCGACAGGATCTAACTATGGCTACACCTTC	CASSPSTGSNYGYTF
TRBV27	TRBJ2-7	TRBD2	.	TGTGCCAGCAGGCGGGGGGGAGGGTTCTACGAGCAGTACTTC	CASRRGGGFYEQYF
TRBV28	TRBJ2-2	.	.	TGTGCCAGCAGTTTCCAGGGTATGAACACCGGGGAGCTGTTTTTT	CASSFQGMNTGELFF
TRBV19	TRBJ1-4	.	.	TGTGCCAGTAGTCTACTCCACAGGGTTACTAATGAAAAACTGTTTTTT	CASSLLHRVTNEKLFF
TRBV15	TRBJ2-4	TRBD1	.	TGTGCCACCAGCAGAGTTGGGGACAGGAACTCTTTCGGGGGTAAAAACATTCAGTACTTC	CATSRVGDRNSFGGKNIQYF
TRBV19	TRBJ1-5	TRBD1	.	TGTGCCAGTAGTACCATCACAGGGGGCATCCATCAGCCCCAGCATTTT	CASSTITGGIHQPQHF
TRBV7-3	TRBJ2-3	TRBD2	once	TGTGCCAGCAGCTCGAGCGGGGGGACAGATACGCAGTATTTT	CASSSSGGTDTQYF
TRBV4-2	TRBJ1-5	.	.	TGTGCCAGCAGCCAAAGAGGAAATAGCAATCAGCCCCAGCATTTT	CASSQRGNSNQPQHF
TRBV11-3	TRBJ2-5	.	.	TGTGCCAGCAGCGTAGGACTGAACCAAGAGACCCAGTACTTC	CASSVGLNQETQYF
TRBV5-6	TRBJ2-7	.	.	TGTGCCAGCAGCCAGGCCTACGAGCAGTACTTC	CASSQAYEQYF
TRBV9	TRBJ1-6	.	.	TGTGCCAGCAGCGACGGAGGCAGGGATTCACCCCTCCACTTT	CASSDGGRDSPLHF
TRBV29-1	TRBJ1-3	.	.	TGCAGCGTTGTTTCGAGCTCTGGAAACACCATATATTTT	CSVVSSSGNTIYF
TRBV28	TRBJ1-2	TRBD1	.	TGTGCCAGCAGCCGACGGGGACAGTCGTATGGCTACACCTTC	CASSRRGQSYGYTF
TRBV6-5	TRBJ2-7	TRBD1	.	TGTGCCAGCAGTTACGGGACAGGTCACTACGAGCAGTACTTC	CASSYGTGHYEQYF
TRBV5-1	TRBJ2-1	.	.	TGCGCCAGCAGCCTATCTTGGAACAATGAGCAGTTCTTC	CASSLSWNNEQFF
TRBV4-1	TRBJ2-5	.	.	TGCGCCAGCAGCCAAGGTACTACGAGGGAGACCCAGTACTTC	CASSQGTTRETQYF
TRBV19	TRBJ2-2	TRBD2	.	TGTGCCAGTAGTAACCGGTCGAGCGGGAGGGGGGAGCTGTTTTTT	CASSNRSSGRGELFF
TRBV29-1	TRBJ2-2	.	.	TGCAGCGTTGAATCCAGGCTAAACACCGGGGAGCTGTTTTTT	CSVESRLNTGELFF
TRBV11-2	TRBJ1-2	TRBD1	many	TGTGCCAGCAGCGCCGATCCGATGACAGGGCCTAGTGGCTACACCTTC	CASSADPMTGPSGYTF
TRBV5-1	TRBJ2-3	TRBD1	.	TGCGCCAGCAGCTACAGGGGTTCGGGCGCAGATACGCAGTATTTT	CASSYRGSGADTQYF
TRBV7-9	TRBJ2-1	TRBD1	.	TGTGCCAGCAGCCCCCGGGACAGGGCGTTTAGGTTCTTC	CASSPRDRAFRFF
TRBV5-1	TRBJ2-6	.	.	TGCGCCAGCAGCTTGAAAGCAGGGACTGGGGCCAACGTCCTGACTTTC	CASSLKAGTGANVLTF
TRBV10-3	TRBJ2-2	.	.	TGTGCCATCAGTGAAGAGAGACGGGAGCTGTTTTTT	CAISEERRELFF
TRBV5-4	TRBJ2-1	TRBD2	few	TGTGCCAGCAGCCGCCGGGGGGGGCAGTTTGGCAATGAGCAGTTCTTC	CASSRRGGQFGNEQFF
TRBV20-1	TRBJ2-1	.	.	TGCAGTGCTAGAAAAACAGATGAGCAGTTCTTC	CSARKTDEQFF
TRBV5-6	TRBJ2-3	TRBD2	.	TGTGCCAGCAGCTTCGTTCACCTATCTAGCGGACCCACAGATACGCAGTATTTT	CASSFVHLSSGPTDTQYF
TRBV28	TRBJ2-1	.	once	TGTGCCAGCAGTACCCCCGACAGACTCGAGCAGTTCTTC	CASSTPDRLEQFF
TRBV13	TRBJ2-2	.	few	TGTGCCAGCAGCTTAGCCCTTCGACCCGGGGAGCTGTTTTTT	CASSLALRPGELFF
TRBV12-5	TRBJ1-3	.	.	TGTGCTAGTGGTTTTTTCGCTGGAAACACCATATATTTT	CASGFFAGNTIYF
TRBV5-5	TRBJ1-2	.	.	TGTGCCAGCAGCTCGCCGACCCCCGGCTACACCTTC	CASSSPTPGYTF
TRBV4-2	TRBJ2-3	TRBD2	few	TGTGCCAGCAGCCAATTGGGGCGGGGGGGTCCTAGCACAGATACGCAGTATTTT	CASSQLGRGGPSTDTQYF
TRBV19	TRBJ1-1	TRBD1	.	TGTGCCAGTAGTCCCGGCCGACAGGGTATGAACACTGAAGCTTTCTTT	CASSPGRQGMNTEAFF
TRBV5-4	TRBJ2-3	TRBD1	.	TGTGCCAGCAGCCCGCGACAGGGGGCCGGTGACACAGATACGCAGTATTTT	CASSPRQGAGDTDTQYF
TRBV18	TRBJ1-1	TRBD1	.	TGTGCCAGCTCACCGGGACAGGTAAACACTGAAGCTTTCTTT	CASSPGQVNTEAFF
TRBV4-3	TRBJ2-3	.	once	TGCGCCAGCAGCCAAGGCCACACAGGGTCAGATACGCAGTATTTT	CASSQGHTGSDTQYF
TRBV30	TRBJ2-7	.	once	TGTGCCTGGAGTGCCACGTCTTACGAGCAGTACTTC	CAWSATSYEQYF
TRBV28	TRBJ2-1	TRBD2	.	TGTGCCAGCAGTGACTTGGGACTAGCGGCCTACAATGAGCAGTTCTTC	CASSDLGLAAYNEQFF
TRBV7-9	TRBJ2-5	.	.	TGTGCCAGCAGCTTAGCCGCAGGGGCCGAGACCCAGTACTTC	CASSLAAGAETQYF
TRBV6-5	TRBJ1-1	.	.	TGTGCCAGCAGTTACTGGGACGGGAACACTGAAGCTTTCTTT	CASSYWDGNTEAFF
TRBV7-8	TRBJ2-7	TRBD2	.	TGTGCCAGCAGCTTAATCGATCTCGGGGGGGGCGAGCAGTACTTC	CASSLIDLGGGEQYF
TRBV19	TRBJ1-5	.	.	TGTGCCAGTAATACAGGTGACTATCAGCCCCAGCATTTT	CASNTGDYQPQHF
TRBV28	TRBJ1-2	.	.	TGTGCCAGCGAGGGGACGGGATATGGCTATGGCTACACCTTC	CASEGTGYGYGYTF
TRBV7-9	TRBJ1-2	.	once	TGTGCCAGCAGCCCCGACTATGGCTACACCTTC	CASSPDYGYTF
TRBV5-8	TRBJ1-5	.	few	TGTGCCAGCAGCTTGGCCGGCAATCAGCCCCAGCATTTT	CASSLAGNQPQHF
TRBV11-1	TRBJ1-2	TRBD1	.	TGTGCCAGCAGCCCTAAACCAGGGGGCCATGGCTACACCTTC	CASSPKPGGHGYTF
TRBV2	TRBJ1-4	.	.	TGTGCCACTGCGGACCCGGGAGCAACTAATGAAAAACTGTTTTTT	CATADPGATNEKLFF
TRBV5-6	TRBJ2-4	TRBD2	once	TGTGCCAGCAGCTGGGAAAGGGGGACTAGCGGGAGTGCCATTCAGTACTTC	CASSWERGTSGSAIQYF